One sample yielded the 3 T cell receptor beta chains listed below, sequenced in a study of blood T cell repertoires in COVID-19. TCRdb's copy holds only in-frame clones and misses some; the assay was immunoSEQ multiplex PCR. Of under 350,000 clones detected, 75% to 90% appear once; the ten largest clones hold about 5%. Sequenced sample: peripheral blood. These receptors all stem from a man in his forties with acute or convalescent COVID-19.

V gene TRBV7-3 combines with J gene TRBJ1-6; 8 bases agree with TRBD1. The J segment lost 10 bases and the V segment lost 5 bases, leaving 4 bases of the junction unmatched. CDR3 length: 13 residues. In germline, CDR1 is SGHTA, CDR2 FQGTGA. This CDR3 reads CASSQDRESPLHF. The DNA for the CDR3 is TGTGCCAGCAGCCAGGACAGGGAATCACCCCTCCACTTT.

The V call is TRBV6-5, the J call TRBJ2-2; 7 bases agree with TRBD2. The CDR3 length is 16 residues. Trimming cost V 1 base and J 1 base; bases outside gene matches: 3. CDR1 is MNHEY, CDR2 SVGAGI, per germline. Here the CDR3 DNA reads TGTGCCAGCAGTTACTTTAGCGGGCGGAACACCGGGGAGCTGTTTTTT. Translating gives CASSYFSGRNTGELFF.

The V and J genes are TRBV5-1 and TRBJ2-5; TRBD2 agrees at 7 bases. The V gene's germline CDR1 is SGHRS and CDR2 YFSETQ. CDR3 length equals 14 residues. Trimming cost V 3 bases and J 1 base; bases outside gene matches: 3. The CDR3 reads CASSWGTTQETQYF. Here the CDR3 DNA reads TGCGCCAGCAGCTGGGGGACTACCCAAGAGACCCAGTACTTC.